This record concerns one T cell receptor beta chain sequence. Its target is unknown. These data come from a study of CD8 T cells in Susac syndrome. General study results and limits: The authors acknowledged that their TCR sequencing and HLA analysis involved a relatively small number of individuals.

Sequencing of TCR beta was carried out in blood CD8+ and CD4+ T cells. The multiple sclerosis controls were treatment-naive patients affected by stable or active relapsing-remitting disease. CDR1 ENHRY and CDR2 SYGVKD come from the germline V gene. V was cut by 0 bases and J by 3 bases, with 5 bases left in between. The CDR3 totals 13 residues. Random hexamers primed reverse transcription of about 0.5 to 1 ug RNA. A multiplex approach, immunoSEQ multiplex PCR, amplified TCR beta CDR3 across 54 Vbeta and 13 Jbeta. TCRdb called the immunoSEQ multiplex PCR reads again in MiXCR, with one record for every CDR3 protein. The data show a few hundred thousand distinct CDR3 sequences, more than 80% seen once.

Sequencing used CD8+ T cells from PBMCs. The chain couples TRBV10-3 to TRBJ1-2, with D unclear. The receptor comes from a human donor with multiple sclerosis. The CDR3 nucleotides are TGTGCCATCAGTGAGTCGTCAGACTATGGCTACACCTTC. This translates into CAISESSDYGYTF.